These 10 T cell receptor beta chains were all obtained from the same sample, sequenced in a study of breast tumors, draining lymph nodes, adjacent tissues. TCRdb reprocessed the multiplex PCR reads with MiXCR, giving one entry per CDR3 protein. Among under 150,000 distinct CDR3 sequences listed, 21% were seen once. Breast cancer patients provided tissue from their axillary draining lymph nodes. Sequencing was performed on axillary lymph node tissue. The receptors derive from a female donor with breast cancer. Some clones in this sample may be carry-over from other donors' samples.

This clonotype came up many times. The rearrangement links TRBV7-9 to TRBJ2-2; D is ambiguous. The CDR3 spans 12 residues. V was clipped by 5 bases and J by 6 bases, with 7 bases between them. From germline, CDR1 is SEHNR and CDR2 FQNEAQ (reference sequence). CDR3 sequence reads: CASSPTPGELFF. The CDR3 nucleotides read TGTGCCAGCAGCCCAACCCCCGGGGAGCTGTTTTTT.

Concerning this clonotype: One base away lies a much larger clone, so this may be a sequencing read error. The chain couples TRBV4-2 to TRBJ2-5; D might be TRBD1 or TRBD2, each matching 5 bases. CDR1 and CDR2 from the germline V gene are LGHNA and YNFKEQ. This CDR3 has 14 amino acids. The CDR3 coding sequence is TGTGCCTGCAGCCAAGGGGTAGGCGGGGAGACCCAGTACTTC. It codes for CACSQGVGGETQYF.

In this sample, this clonotype turned up many times. The chain couples TRBV14 to TRBJ2-3, with 9 positions matching TRBD1. Unmatched junction bases numbered 2, after V lost 3 bases and J lost 1 base. The CDR3 runs to 15 residues. The germline gives CDR1 SGHDN, CDR2 FVKESK. The CDR3 sequence is CASSHRTGGTDTQYF. The DNA of the CDR3 is TGTGCCAGCAGCCATCGGACAGGGGGCACAGATACGCAGTATTTT.

This clonotype was seen repeatedly, ten times or more. The CDR3 reads CASSEAGTNSPLHF. The CDR3 DNA reads TGTGCCAGCAGTGAAGCGGGGACTAATTCACCCCTCCACTTT. This chain joins TRBV2 and TRBJ1-6; possible D gene TRBD1, 5 bases. This CDR3 region has 14 residues. Germline CDR1 SNHLY, CDR2 FYNNEI. V lost 0 bases and J 6 bases, leaving 6 bases between the germline ends.

This clonotype was seen repeatedly, ten times or more. V is TRBV5-4 and J is TRBJ1-2, with 8 bases fitting TRBD1. CDR3 length equals 15 residues. Germline loops: CDR1 SGHNT, CDR2 YYREEE (reference sequence). Trimming removed 4 bases from V and 7 bases from J; junction bases left unmatched: 12. CDR3 bases: TGTGCCAGCAGCAGAGTGACAGGGGTAGAGTTTGGCTACACCTTC. Translation: CASSRVTGVEFGYTF.

The V and J genes are TRBV5-6 and TRBJ2-5; TRBD1 agrees at 9 bases. Germline loops: CDR1 SGHDT, CDR2 YYEEEE. Trimming at V came to 0 bases and at J to 4 bases, leaving 4 bases not matched to a gene. The CDR3 extends over 15 amino acids. The CDR3 is CASSLGQGVLETQYF. The DNA for the CDR3 is TGTGCCAGCAGCTTGGGACAGGGGGTTCTAGAGACCCAGTACTTC. Filled out from reference TRBV5-6 and TRBJ2-5, the complete variable domain reads DAGVTQSPTHLIKTRGQQVTLRCSPKSGHDTVSWYQQALGQGPQFIFQYYEEEERQRGNFPDRFSGHQFPNYSSELNVNALLLGDSALYLCASSLGQGVLETQYFGPGTRLLVL.

The sample holds many counts of this clonotype. CDR3: CASSQVQTSGTDTQYF. The CDR3, as DNA: TGCGCCAGCAGCCAAGTCCAGACTAGCGGCACAGATACGCAGTATTTT. The chain joins TRBV4-1 to TRBJ2-3, with TRBD2 matching 8 bases. The V and J ends lost 1 base and 1 base, in that order; junction bases with no gene match: 4. CDR1 MGHRA and CDR2 YSYEKL come from the germline V gene. The CDR3 is 16 amino acids.

Ten or more counts support this clonotype. V usage is TRBV7-9 and J usage is TRBJ2-5; TRBD1 matches 9 bases. The CDR3 loop spans 15 amino acids. Per germline, CDR1 SEHNR and CDR2 FQNEAQ (reference sequence). The V and J ends lost 5 bases and 5 bases, in that order; junction bases with no gene match: 9. The CDR3 spells CASSNRDRASETQYF. The CDR3 nucleotides are TGTGCCAGCAGCAACCGGGACAGGGCTTCGGAGACCCAGTACTTC.

Notes on this clonotype: A read error may explain this, as a much larger clone is one base away. The conserved closing phenylalanine or tryptophan is absent in this CDR3, likely reflecting a read error. The chain uses TRBV11-2 and TRBJ2-2, with D perhaps TRBD1 or TRBD2 (5 bases each). Germline V gene sequence: CDR1 SGHAT, CDR2 FQNNGV. V dropped 5 bases and J dropped 6 bases, with 16 bases sitting between them. The CDR3 has 15 residues. CDR3 region: CASSKASGSAGELFL. The CDR3 bases are TGTGCCAGCAGCAAGGCCTCAGGGAGTGCCGGGGAGCTGTTTTTG.

This clonotype has only one observation. The V gene is TRBV20-1, the J gene TRBJ2-1, with 10 bases identical to TRBD2. The CDR3 consists of 13 residues. Germline lookup yields CDR1 DFQATT and CDR2 SNEGSKA (reference sequence). V was pared by 4 bases and J by 9 bases, with 6 bases of the junction left unmatched. DNA for the CDR3: TGCAGTGCTAAAGGGACTAGCGAAGTTGAGCAGTTCTTC. Translating it yields CSAKGTSEVEQFF.